The 14 T cell receptor beta chains in this list originate from one sample, sequenced in a study of CD8 T cells in ankylosing spondylitis. General study findings and limits: Apparently characteristic of ankylosing spondylitis blood was a TCR beta motif (eight highly homologous variants).

What these receptors recognize is not known. MiXCR, run by TCRdb on the 5' RACE reads, gives a single entry per CDR3 protein. Of under 950,000 distinct CDR3 sequences detected, about 20% appear once; the ten largest clones hold about a fifth. Sequencing was done on a sample of blood, either unsorted or a sorted T cell fraction (not recorded which). The receptors were gathered from a male donor with ankylosing spondylitis.

V usage is TRBV7-9 and J usage is TRBJ1-1, with 9 positions matching TRBD1. V was clipped by 4 bases and J by 4 bases; unmatched bases: 4. Germline V lookup: CDR1 SEHNR, CDR2 FQNEAQ (reference sequence). The CDR3 runs to 14 residues. CDR3 DNA sequence: TGTGCCAGCAGCTATGGGGGACAGGGCACTGAAGCTTTCTTT. This translates into CASSYGGQGTEAFF. Complete variable domain (other parts from reference TRBV7-9 and TRBJ1-1): DTGVSQNPRHKITKRGQNVTFRCDPISEHNRLYWYRQTLGQGPEFLTYFQNEAQLEKSRLLSDRFSAERPKGSFSTLEIQRTEQGDSAMYLCASSYGGQGTEAFFGQGTRLTVV.

This clonotype was seen a handful of times. This rearrangement joins TRBV20-1 to TRBJ2-3; 9 positions agree with TRBD2. This CDR3 has 14 residues. Germline CDR1 DFQATT, CDR2 SNEGSKA (reference sequence). V gave up 3 bases and J gave up 8 bases; unmatched junction bases: 9. DNA for the CDR3: TGCAGTGCTAGGGGTAGCGGGGGCCCGGGTACGCAGTATTTT. As protein: CSARGSGGPGTQYF.

The chain links TRBV9 to TRBJ2-3; 13 nucleotides line up with TRBD2. V lost 3 bases, J lost 3 bases, and 7 bases stayed unmatched. The V gene's germline CDR1 is SGDLS and CDR2 YYNGEE. There are 17 residues in the CDR3. This chain's CDR3 is CASSELAGGIGTDTQYF. CDR3 coding DNA: TGTGCCAGCAGCGAACTAGCGGGAGGGATAGGGACAGATACGCAGTATTTT. Using reference TRBV9 and TRBJ2-3 for the parts outside the CDR3, the full variable domain is DSGVTQTPKHLITATGQRVTLRCSPRSGDLSVYWYQQSLDQGLQFLIQYYNGEERAKGNILERFSAQQFPDLHSELNLSSLELGDSALYFCASSELAGGIGTDTQYFGPGTRLTVL.

This clonotype was seen only a few times. The chain has TRBV29-1 and TRBJ2-5; possible D gene TRBD2, 5 bases. The germline V and J ends were trimmed by 6 bases and 0 bases, with 11 bases remaining between them. The length of the CDR3 is 13 residues. Looked up from germline, CDR1 is SQVTM and CDR2 is ANQGSEA. The CDR3 region has the DNA TGCAGCGTCGGCGGGCCCTACCAAGAGACCCAGTACTTC. This translates into CSVGGPYQETQYF.

The genes are TRBV20-1 and TRBJ2-3, with TRBD1 identical over 7 bases. This CDR3 is 15 amino acids long. Germline V gene sequence: CDR1 DFQATT, CDR2 SNEGSKA (reference sequence). Trimming removed 6 bases from V and 6 bases from J; junction bases left unmatched: 15. CDR3 DNA: TGCAGTGCCGAGGTACCCTTGACAGGGATGGATACGCAGTATTTT. This gives the protein CSAEVPLTGMDTQYF.

This sequence joins TRBV12-3 or TRBV12-4 and TRBJ2-5; TRBD1 might be the D (5 bases). CDR3 length: 12 residues. Trimming stripped 8 bases from V and 9 bases from J, with 16 bases between. The CDR3 sequence is CASATAGKAQYF. The CDR3 nucleotides are TGTGCCAGCGCCACGGCAGGGAAGGCCCAGTACTTC.

The V call is TRBV25-1, the J call TRBJ2-3; 8 bases map to TRBD2. The CDR3 loop spans 17 amino acids. V lost 7 bases to trimming and J lost 5 bases; unmatched junction nucleotides: 17. The V gene's germline CDR1 is MGHDK and CDR2 SYGVNS. The CDR3 loop reads CASKPDTGGRAIDTQYF. DNA of the CDR3: TGTGCCAGCAAACCTGACACGGGGGGGAGGGCCATAGATACGCAGTATTTT. Filled out from reference TRBV25-1 and TRBJ2-3, the complete variable domain reads EADIYQTPRYLVIGTGKKITLECSQTMGHDKMYWYQQDPGMELHLIHYSYGVNSTEKGDLSSESTVSRIRTEHFPLTLESARPSHTSQYLCASKPDTGGRAIDTQYFGPGTRLTVL.

The sample holds a few counts of this clonotype. V is TRBV11-2 and J is TRBJ1-6; 7 bases line up with TRBD1. After removal of 5 bases from V and 0 bases from J, the junction contained 4 bases not matched to a gene. Germline CDR1 reads SGHAT; CDR2 reads FQNNGV. The CDR3 loop spans 16 amino acids. This CDR3 reads CASSVRDSSYNSPLHF. DNA of the CDR3: TGTGCCAGCAGCGTCCGGGACAGCTCCTATAATTCACCCCTCCACTTT. Complete variable domain (other parts from reference TRBV11-2 and TRBJ1-6): EAGVAQSPRYKIIEKRQSVAFWCNPISGHATLYWYQQILGQGPKLLIQFQNNGVVDDSQLPKDRFSAERLKGVDSTLKIQPAKLEDSAVYLCASSVRDSSYNSPLHFGNGTRLTVT.

The V and J genes are TRBV18 and TRBJ2-7, with D perhaps TRBD1 or TRBD2 (5 bases each). Germline V gene data show CDR1 as KGHSH and CDR2 as LQKENI. V was pared by 6 bases and J by 0 bases, with 15 bases between. The CDR3 totals 15 residues. The CDR3, as DNA: TGTGCCAGCTCCCCCGGGACGCCGAGCTCCTACGAGCAGTACTTC. This encodes CASSPGTPSSYEQYF. Looking up the rest from reference TRBV18 and TRBJ2-7 gives the full variable domain: NAGVMQNPRHLVRRRGQEARLRCSPMKGHSHVYWYRQLPEEGLKFMVYLQKENIIDESGMPKERFSAEFPKEGPSILRIQQVVRGDSAAYFCASSPGTPSSYEQYFGPGTRLTVT.

The chain recombines TRBV6-2 or TRBV6-3 with TRBJ2-7; D is unclear. V was trimmed by 6 bases and J by 3 bases, leaving 12 bases between them. CDR1 MNHEY and CDR2 SVGEGT come from the germline V gene. The CDR3 extends over 13 amino acids. CDR3 loop: CASRPLGLYEQYF. The CDR3 DNA reads TGTGCCAGCAGACCCCTAGGCCTCTACGAGCAGTACTTC.

Here the CDR3 reads CASSFLSSGILYGYTF. The DNA of the CDR3 is TGTGCCAGCAGCTTCTTATCCTCAGGGATCCTCTATGGCTACACCTTC. This chain connects TRBV5-6 to TRBJ1-2, with D tentatively TRBD1 (5 bases). Germline CDR1 is SGHDT and CDR2 is YYEEEE. The CDR3 spans 16 residues. V lost 2 bases and J lost 4, with 18 bases in between. Full variable domain (remainder filled in from reference TRBV5-6 and TRBJ1-2): DAGVTQSPTHLIKTRGQQVTLRCSPKSGHDTVSWYQQALGQGPQFIFQYYEEEERQRGNFPDRFSGHQFPNYSSELNVNALLLGDSALYLCASSFLSSGILYGYTFGSGTRLTVV.

This clonotype was picked up a small number of times. The rearrangement joins TRBV4-1 to TRBJ1-1; TRBD1 is a possible D gene (5 bases). V was cut by 2 bases and J by 3 bases, with 13 bases left in between. The CDR3 sequence is 15 residues long. Germline-derived CDR1 and CDR2 are MGHRA and YSYEKL. DNA for the CDR3: TGCGCCAGCAGCCAAACCCAGGGATGGGACACTGAAGCTTTCTTT. It yields the protein CASSQTQGWDTEAFF.

This clonotype was observed once. V usage is TRBV2 and J usage is TRBJ2-5, with D tentatively TRBD2 (6 bases). The CDR3 totals 15 residues. Trimming removed 5 bases from V and 4 bases from J, with 17 bases in between. In germline, CDR1 is SNHLY, CDR2 FYNNEI. The CDR3 sequence is CASSRTIGSTETQYF. The CDR3 DNA is TGTGCCAGCAGTCGGACTATCGGGAGTACAGAGACCCAGTACTTC.

This chain links TRBV7-9 with TRBJ1-3; D is ambiguous. V was clipped by 4 bases and J by 5 bases, with 15 bases between them. The germline V gene has CDR1 SEHNR and CDR2 FQNEAQ (reference sequence). The CDR3 consists of 15 residues. The CDR3 spells CASSSPTPGRNTIYF. The DNA of the CDR3 is TGTGCCAGCAGCTCACCCACACCCGGGCGAAACACCATATATTTT.